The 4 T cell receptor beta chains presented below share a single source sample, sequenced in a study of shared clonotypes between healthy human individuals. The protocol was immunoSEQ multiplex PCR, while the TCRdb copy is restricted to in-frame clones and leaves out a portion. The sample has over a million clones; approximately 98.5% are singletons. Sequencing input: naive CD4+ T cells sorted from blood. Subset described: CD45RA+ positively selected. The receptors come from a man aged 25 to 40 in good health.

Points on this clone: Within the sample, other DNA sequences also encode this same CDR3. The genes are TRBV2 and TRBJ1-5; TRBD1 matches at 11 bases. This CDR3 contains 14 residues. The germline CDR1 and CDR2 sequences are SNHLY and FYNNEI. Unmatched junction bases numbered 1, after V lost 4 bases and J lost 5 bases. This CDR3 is CASSGTGGDQPQHF. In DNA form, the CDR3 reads TGTGCCAGCAGTGGGACAGGGGGCGATCAGCCCCAGCATTTT. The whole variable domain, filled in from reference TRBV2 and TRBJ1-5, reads EPEVTQTPSHQVTQMGQEVILRCVPISNHLYFYWYRQILGQKVEFLVSFYNNEISEKSEIFDDQFSVERPDGSNFTLKIRSTKLEDSAMYFCASSGTGGDQPQHFGDGTRLSIL.

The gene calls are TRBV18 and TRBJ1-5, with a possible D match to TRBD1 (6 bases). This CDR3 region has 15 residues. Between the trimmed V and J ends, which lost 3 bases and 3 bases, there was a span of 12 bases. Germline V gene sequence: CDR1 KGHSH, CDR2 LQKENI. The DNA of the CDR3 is TGTGCCAGCTCACCGGGGGGGGGCTTCAATCAGCCCCAGCATTTT. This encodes CASSPGGGFNQPQHF.

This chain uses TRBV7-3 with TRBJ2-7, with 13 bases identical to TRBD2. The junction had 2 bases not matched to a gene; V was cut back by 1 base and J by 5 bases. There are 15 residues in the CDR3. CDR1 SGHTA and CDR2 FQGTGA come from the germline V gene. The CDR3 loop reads CASSLRTSGSDEQYF. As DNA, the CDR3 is TGTGCCAGCAGCTTAAGGACTAGCGGGAGCGACGAGCAGTACTTC.

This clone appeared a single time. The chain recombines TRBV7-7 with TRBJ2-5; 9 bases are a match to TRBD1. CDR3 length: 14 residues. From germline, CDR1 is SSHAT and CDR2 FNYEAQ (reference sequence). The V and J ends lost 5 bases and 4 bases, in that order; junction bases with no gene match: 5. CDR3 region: CASSPTGGRETQYF. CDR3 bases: TGTGCCAGCAGCCCAACAGGGGGCCGAGAGACCCAGTACTTC.